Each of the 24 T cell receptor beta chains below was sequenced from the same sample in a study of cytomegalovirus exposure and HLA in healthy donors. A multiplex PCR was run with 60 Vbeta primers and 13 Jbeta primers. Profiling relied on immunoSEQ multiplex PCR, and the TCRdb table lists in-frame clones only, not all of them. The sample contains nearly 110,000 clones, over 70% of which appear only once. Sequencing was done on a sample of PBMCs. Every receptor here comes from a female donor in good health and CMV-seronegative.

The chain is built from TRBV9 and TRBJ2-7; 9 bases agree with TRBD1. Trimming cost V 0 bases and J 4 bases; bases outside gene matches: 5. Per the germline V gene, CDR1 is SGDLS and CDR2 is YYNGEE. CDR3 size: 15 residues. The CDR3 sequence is CASSVAPGTGYEQYF. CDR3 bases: TGTGCCAGCAGCGTAGCCCCCGGGACAGGGTACGAGCAGTACTTC. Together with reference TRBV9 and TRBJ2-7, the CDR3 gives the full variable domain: DSGVTQTPKHLITATGQRVTLRCSPRSGDLSVYWYQQSLDQGLQFLIQYYNGEERAKGNILERFSAQQFPDLHSELNLSSLELGDSALYFCASSVAPGTGYEQYFGPGTRLTVT.

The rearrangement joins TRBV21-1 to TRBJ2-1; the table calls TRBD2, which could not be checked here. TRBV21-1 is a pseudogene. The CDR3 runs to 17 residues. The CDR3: CASSKVSHGGSYNEQFF. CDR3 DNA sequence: TGTGCCAGCAGCAAAGTATCACACGGGGGCTCCTACAATGAGCAGTTCTTC.

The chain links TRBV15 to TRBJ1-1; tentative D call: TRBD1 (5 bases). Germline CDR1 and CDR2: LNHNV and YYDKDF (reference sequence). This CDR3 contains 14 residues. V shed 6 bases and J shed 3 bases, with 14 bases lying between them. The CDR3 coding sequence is TGTGCCACCAGATGGCGGGGGTCCCACACTGAAGCTTTCTTT. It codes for CATRWRGSHTEAFF.

CDR3 sequence reads: CASSPRGDGYTF. CDR3 coding DNA: TGTGCCAGCAGCCCCAGGGGGGATGGCTACACCTTC. The rearrangement joins TRBV2 to TRBJ1-2; 7 bases line up with TRBD1. The CDR3 runs 12 residues. Looked up from germline, CDR1 is SNHLY and CDR2 is FYNNEI. The junction had 4 bases not matched to a gene; V was cut back by 6 bases and J by 6 bases.

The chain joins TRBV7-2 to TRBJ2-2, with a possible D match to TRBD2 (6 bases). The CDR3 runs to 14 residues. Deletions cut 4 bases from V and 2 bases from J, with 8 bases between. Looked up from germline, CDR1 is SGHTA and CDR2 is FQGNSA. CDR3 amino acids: CASSSGLNTGELFF. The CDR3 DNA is TGTGCCAGCAGCTCGGGACTTAACACCGGGGAGCTGTTTTTT. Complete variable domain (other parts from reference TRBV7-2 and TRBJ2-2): GAGVSQSPSNKVTEKGKDVELRCDPISGHTALYWYRQSLGQGLEFLIYFQGNSAPDKSGLPSDRFSAERTGGSVSTLTIQRTQQEDSAVYLCASSSGLNTGELFFGEGSRLTVL.

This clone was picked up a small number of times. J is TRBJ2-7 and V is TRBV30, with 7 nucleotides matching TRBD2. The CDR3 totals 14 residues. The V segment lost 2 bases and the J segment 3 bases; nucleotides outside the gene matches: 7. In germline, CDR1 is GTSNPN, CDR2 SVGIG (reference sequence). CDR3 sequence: CAWSRGGSHYEQYF. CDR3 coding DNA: TGTGCCTGGAGTCGCGGGGGTTCCCACTACGAGCAGTACTTC.

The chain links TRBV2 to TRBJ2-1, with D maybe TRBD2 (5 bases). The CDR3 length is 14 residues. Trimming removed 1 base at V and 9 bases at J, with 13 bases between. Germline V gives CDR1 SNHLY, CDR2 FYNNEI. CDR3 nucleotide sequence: TGTGCCAGCAGTGAAGAGGGTACTAGGACTGAGCAGTTCTTC. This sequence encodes CASSEEGTRTEQFF.

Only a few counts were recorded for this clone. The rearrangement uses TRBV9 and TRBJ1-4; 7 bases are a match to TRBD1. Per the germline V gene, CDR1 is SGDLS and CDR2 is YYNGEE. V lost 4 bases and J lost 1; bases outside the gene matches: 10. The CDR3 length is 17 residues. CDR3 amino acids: CASSPSPTGLTNEKLFF. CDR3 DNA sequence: TGTGCCAGCAGCCCATCACCGACAGGGCTAACTAATGAAAAACTGTTTTTT.

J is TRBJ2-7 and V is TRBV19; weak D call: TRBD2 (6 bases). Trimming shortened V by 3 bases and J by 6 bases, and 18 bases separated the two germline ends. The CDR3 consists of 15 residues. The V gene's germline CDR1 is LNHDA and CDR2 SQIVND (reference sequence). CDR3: CASSMGSGQAGEQYF. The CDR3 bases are TGTGCCAGTAGTATGGGTAGCGGCCAGGCAGGCGAGCAGTACTTC.

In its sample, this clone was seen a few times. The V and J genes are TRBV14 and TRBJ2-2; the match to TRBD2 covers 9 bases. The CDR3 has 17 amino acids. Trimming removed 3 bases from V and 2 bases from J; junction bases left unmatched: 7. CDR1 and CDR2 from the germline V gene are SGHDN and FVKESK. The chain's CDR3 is CASSHRRLAVNTGELFF. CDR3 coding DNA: TGTGCCAGCAGCCACCGCCGACTAGCGGTAAACACCGGGGAGCTGTTTTTT. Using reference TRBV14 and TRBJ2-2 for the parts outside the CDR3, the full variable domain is EAGVTQFPSHSVIEKGQTVTLRCDPISGHDNLYWYRRVMGKEIKFLLHFVKESKQDESGMPNNRFLAERTGGTYSTLKVQPAELEDSGVYFCASSHRRLAVNTGELFFGEGSRLTVL.

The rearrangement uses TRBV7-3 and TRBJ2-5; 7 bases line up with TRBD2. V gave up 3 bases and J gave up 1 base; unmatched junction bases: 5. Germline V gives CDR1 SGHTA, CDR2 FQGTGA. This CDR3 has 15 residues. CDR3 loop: CASSLSGNIQETQYF. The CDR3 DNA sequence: TGTGCCAGCAGCTTGAGCGGGAATATCCAAGAGACCCAGTACTTC.

The CDR3 loop reads CASSMPLTSLSHEQYF. The CDR3 DNA sequence: TGTGCCAGTAGTATGCCCCTCACTAGCCTCAGCCACGAGCAGTACTTC. This rearrangement joins TRBV19 to TRBJ2-7; D is possibly TRBD2 (6 bases). Germline CDR1 reads LNHDA; CDR2 reads SQIVND (reference sequence). V dropped 3 bases and J dropped 5 bases, with 20 bases sitting between them. The CDR3 is made up of 16 amino acids.

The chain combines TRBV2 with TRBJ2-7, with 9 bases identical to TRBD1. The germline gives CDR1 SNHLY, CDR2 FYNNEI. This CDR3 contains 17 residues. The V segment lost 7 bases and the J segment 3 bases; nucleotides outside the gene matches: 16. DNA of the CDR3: TGTGCCAGCATAAAAGGCCCCGGACAGGGGATTCACTACGAGCAGTACTTC. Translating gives CASIKGPGQGIHYEQYF.

This chain's CDR3 is CASSLAGSNEQYF. CDR3 nucleotides: TGCGCCAGCAGCTTGGCAGGGTCCAACGAGCAGTACTTC. The chain uses TRBV5-1 and TRBJ2-5, with D possibly TRBD1 on 5 matching bases. The J call is uncertain, as TRBJ2-7 better fits the DNA end. The germline gives CDR1 SGHRS, CDR2 YFSETQ. The CDR3 is 13 amino acids.

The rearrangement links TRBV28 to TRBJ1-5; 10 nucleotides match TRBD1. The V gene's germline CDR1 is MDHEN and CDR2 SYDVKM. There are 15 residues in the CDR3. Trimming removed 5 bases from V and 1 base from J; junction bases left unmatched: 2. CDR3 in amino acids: CASSDRGPSNQPQHF. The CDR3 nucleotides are TGTGCCAGCAGTGACAGGGGGCCCAGCAATCAGCCCCAGCATTTT.

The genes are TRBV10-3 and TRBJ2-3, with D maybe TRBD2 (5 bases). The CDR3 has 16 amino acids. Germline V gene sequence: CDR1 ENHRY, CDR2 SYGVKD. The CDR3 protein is CAGGGAGILRTDTQYF. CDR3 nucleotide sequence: TGTGCTGGCGGAGGCGCGGGCATCTTACGCACAGATACGCAGTATTTT.

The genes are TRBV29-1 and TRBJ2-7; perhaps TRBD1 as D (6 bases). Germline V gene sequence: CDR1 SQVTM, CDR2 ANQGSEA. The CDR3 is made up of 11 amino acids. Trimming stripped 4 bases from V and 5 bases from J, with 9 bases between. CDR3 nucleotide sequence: TGCAGCGTTGGGACAGCCCACGAGCAGTACTTC. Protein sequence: CSVGTAHEQYF.

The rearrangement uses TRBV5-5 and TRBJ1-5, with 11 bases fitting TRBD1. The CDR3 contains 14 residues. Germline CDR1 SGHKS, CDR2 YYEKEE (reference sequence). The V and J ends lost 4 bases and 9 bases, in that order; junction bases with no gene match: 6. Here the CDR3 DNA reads TGTGCCAGCAGCCGAGGGACAGGGGGTATGCCCCAGCATTTT. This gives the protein CASSRGTGGMPQHF.

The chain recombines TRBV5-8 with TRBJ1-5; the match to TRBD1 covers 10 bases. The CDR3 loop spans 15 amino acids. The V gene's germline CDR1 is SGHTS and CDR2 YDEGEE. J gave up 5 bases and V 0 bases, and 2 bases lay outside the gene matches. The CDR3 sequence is CASSLAGTGDQPQHF. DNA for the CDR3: TGTGCCAGCAGCTTGGCCGGGACAGGGGATCAGCCCCAGCATTTT.

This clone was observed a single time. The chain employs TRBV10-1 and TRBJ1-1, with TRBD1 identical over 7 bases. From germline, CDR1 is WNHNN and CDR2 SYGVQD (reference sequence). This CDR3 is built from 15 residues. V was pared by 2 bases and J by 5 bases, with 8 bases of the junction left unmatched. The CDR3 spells CASSETKGQATEAFF. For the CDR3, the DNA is TGCGCCAGCAGTGAGACCAAAGGACAGGCTACTGAAGCTTTCTTT.

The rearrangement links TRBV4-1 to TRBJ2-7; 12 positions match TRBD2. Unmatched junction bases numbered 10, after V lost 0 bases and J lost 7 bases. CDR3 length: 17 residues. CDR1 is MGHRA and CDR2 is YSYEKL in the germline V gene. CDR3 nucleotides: TGCGCCAGCAGCCAAGAGGGCCGACTAGCGGGAGACATAGAGCAGTACTTC. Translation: CASSQEGRLAGDIEQYF.

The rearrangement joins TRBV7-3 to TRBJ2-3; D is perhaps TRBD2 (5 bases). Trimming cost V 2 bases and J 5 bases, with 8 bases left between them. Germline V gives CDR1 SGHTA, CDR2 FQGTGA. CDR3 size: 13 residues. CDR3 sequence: CASSLGLEDTQYF. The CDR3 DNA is TGTGCCAGCAGCTTAGGACTGGAAGATACGCAGTATTTT.

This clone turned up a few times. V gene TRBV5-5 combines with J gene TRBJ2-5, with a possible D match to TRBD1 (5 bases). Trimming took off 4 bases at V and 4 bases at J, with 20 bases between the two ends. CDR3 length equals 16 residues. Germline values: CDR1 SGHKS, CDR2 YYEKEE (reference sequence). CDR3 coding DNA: TGTGCCAGCAGCCCCCTCCCCCGCAGGGCGGCAGAGACCCAGTACTTC. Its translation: CASSPLPRRAAETQYF.

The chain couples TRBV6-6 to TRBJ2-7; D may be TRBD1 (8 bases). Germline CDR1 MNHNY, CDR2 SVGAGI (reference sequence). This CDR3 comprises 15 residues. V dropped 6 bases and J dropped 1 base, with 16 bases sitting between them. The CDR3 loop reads CASRPYRGGSYEQYF. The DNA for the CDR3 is TGTGCCAGCAGACCCTACAGGGGGGGTTCCTACGAGCAGTACTTC.